This note documents a single T cell receptor (beta chain) sequence. These data belong to a study of cytomegalovirus exposure and HLA in healthy donors. The ends were cut back, 2 bases at V and 8 bases at J, with 15 bases in the middle. This CDR3 contains 15 residues. Germline V gene sequence: CDR1 MNHEY, CDR2 SVGAGI. In the PCR, 60 Vbeta and 13 Jbeta primers were used. The assay was immunoSEQ multiplex PCR, and TCRdb's table has in-frame clones only and misses some. Recorded for this sample: approximately 200,000 clones. The sequencing input was PBMCs. The sequence was collected from a boy younger than 18 in good health and CMV-seronegative. The chain carries TRBV6-5 and TRBJ2-2; perhaps TRBD1 as D (6 bases). The CDR3 is CASSYPKGQGGELFF. CDR3 DNA sequence: TGTGCCAGCAGTTACCCCAAGGGTCAGGGGGGGGAGCTGTTTTTT.